This is a list of T cell receptor beta chains from one sample in a study. TCRdb reanalysed the RT-PCR reads using MiXCR and keeps one entry per CDR3 protein. The sample lists 650,000 to 800,000 distinct CDR3 sequences, approximately 15% occurring once. The sequenced sample was memory CD4+ T cells from blood. The receptors stem from a female donor in good health, serving as a healthy control. The CDR3 runs from the conserved cysteine through the conserved F or W. D genes are given only for firm matches. Size is omitted from some rows. Given values are once, few, many or a class for expanded clones.

cdr3_length clone_size j_call v_call d_call cdr3_aa cdr3_nt
14 NA TRBJ2-3 TRBV12-3/TRBV12-4 TRBD2 CASSLTSVTDTQYF TGTGCCAGCAGTTTGACTAGCGTTACAGATACGCAGTATTTT
16 NA TRBJ2-3 TRBV12-3/TRBV12-4 NA CASSLFLPRGTDTQYF TGTGCCAGCAGTTTATTTCTTCCCCGTGGGACAGATACGCAGTATTTT
12 NA TRBJ2-5 TRBV12-5 NA CASGLGTETQYF TGTGCTAGTGGTTTAGGGACAGAGACCCAGTACTTC
14 NA TRBJ2-2 TRBV3-1 NA CASSQRDTYGELFF TGTGCCAGCAGCCAAAGAGACACGTACGGGGAGCTGTTTTTT
15 NA TRBJ2-7 TRBV7-8 NA CASSISGTESYEQYF TGTGCCAGCAGCATATCCGGGACGGAATCCTACGAGCAGTACTTC
14 NA TRBJ1-3 TRBV19 NA CASTWTQAGNTIYF TGTGCCAGTACCTGGACTCAAGCTGGAAACACCATATATTTT
13 NA TRBJ1-2 TRBV7-2 NA CASSSRTGYGYTF TGTGCCAGCAGCTCCCGGACGGGATATGGCTACACCTTC
13 many TRBJ2-5 TRBV20-1 NA CSPPGGNQETQYF TGCAGTCCCCCCGGTGGGAACCAAGAGACCCAGTACTTC
12 NA TRBJ1-2 TRBV20-1 TRBD1 CSASPGGLSYTF TGCAGTGCTAGCCCAGGGGGGTTGAGCTACACCTTC
15 many TRBJ2-7 TRBV20-1 TRBD2 CSARGWMGGSYEQYF TGCAGTGCTAGAGGGTGGATGGGGGGGTCCTACGAGCAGTACTTC
13 many TRBJ2-7 TRBV20-1 TRBD2 CSGVGLAGYEQYF TGCAGTGGCGTCGGACTAGCGGGCTACGAGCAGTACTTC
15 few TRBJ2-2 TRBV5-1 NA CASSETGINTGELFF TGCGCCAGCAGCGAGACAGGAATAAACACCGGGGAGCTGTTTTTT
14 few TRBJ2-5 TRBV27 NA CASSLSPNQETQYF TGTGCCAGCAGTTTATCGCCTAATCAAGAGACCCAGTACTTC
14 many TRBJ2-7 TRBV29-1 NA CSVVGFARPGEQYF TGCAGCGTTGTTGGGTTCGCGAGACCCGGCGAGCAGTACTTC
15 NA TRBJ1-6 TRBV5-1 TRBD1 CASSVEGANNSPLHF TGCGCCAGCAGTGTAGAGGGGGCGAATAATTCACCCCTCCACTTT
14 NA TRBJ1-1 TRBV7-2 NA CASSLTGLDTEAFF TGTGCCAGCAGCTTGACTGGACTCGACACTGAAGCTTTCTTT
15 many TRBJ2-1 TRBV6-5 NA CASSPEGDSYNEQFF TGTGCCAGCAGTCCCGAGGGAGACTCCTACAATGAGCAGTTCTTC
16 NA TRBJ2-1 TRBV6-2/TRBV6-3 TRBD2 CASSTLAGWLRNEQFF TGTGCCAGCAGCACACTAGCGGGATGGCTGAGGAATGAGCAGTTCTTC
15 few TRBJ1-1 TRBV12-3/TRBV12-4 NA CASRRTGTPNTEAFF TGTGCCAGCAGGAGAACAGGGACCCCGAACACTGAAGCTTTCTTT
14 NA TRBJ1-4 TRBV6-5 TRBD1 CASSTTGAHEKLFF TGTGCCAGCAGTACAACAGGGGCTCATGAAAAACTGTTTTTT
16 few TRBJ2-3 TRBV5-5 TRBD1 CASSRPQGAGIDTQYF TGTGCCAGCAGCCGCCCACAGGGGGCCGGGATAGATACGCAGTATTTT
14 few TRBJ2-7 TRBV9 NA CASSVRAMGGEQYF TGTGCCAGCAGCGTACGGGCCATGGGCGGGGAGCAGTACTTC